The 17 T cell receptor beta chains reported below all come from one sample, sequenced in a study of post-analysis software for immune sequencing data. TCR beta cDNA libraries had unique molecular identifiers. TCRdb analysed the PCR reads with MiXCR anew, one entry per CDR3 protein. The sample comprises 650,000 to 900,000 distinct CDR3 sequences, about 43% of which are singletons, and approximately 5% rests with the top ten. Study-wide findings and caveats: In patients, about 5 TRBV segments were more frequent than in controls, with TRBV5-6, TRBV5-1 and TRBV20-1 among them.

Their antigens are not known. The sample taken for sequencing was blood. The source of these receptors is a girl between 10 and 17 years old with multiple sclerosis.

The rearrangement uses TRBV12-3 or TRBV12-4 and TRBJ2-5; 9 nucleotides line up with TRBD1. The CDR3 covers 14 residues. V trimming: 6 bases; J trimming: 2 bases; junction bases outside the gene matches: 4. CDR3 amino acids: CASSHRGLQETQYF. The CDR3 DNA reads as TGTGCCAGCAGCCACAGGGGGCTACAAGAGACCCAGTACTTC.

This clonotype was observed a handful of times. V usage is TRBV18 and J usage is TRBJ1-5, with a possible D match to TRBD1 (5 bases). Between the trimmed V and J ends, which lost 3 bases and 1 base, there was a span of 13 bases. The CDR3 loop spans 16 amino acids. Germline V gene lookup returns CDR1 KGHSH and CDR2 LQKENI. CDR3 sequence reads: CASSPGPDRSNQPQHF. CDR3 DNA: TGTGCCAGCTCACCGGGACCGGACCGGAGCAATCAGCCCCAGCATTTT.

The chain employs TRBV7-6 and TRBJ1-5, with D hard to call. This CDR3 is 17 amino acids long. V gave up 1 base and J gave up 0 bases, with 13 bases separating them. From germline, CDR1 is SGHVS and CDR2 FNYEAQ. The CDR3 DNA sequence: TGTGCCAGCAGCTTAGGGGCCTTCTCCCTTAGCAATCAGCCCCAGCATTTT. This codes for CASSLGAFSLSNQPQHF.

The rearrangement uses TRBV29-1 and TRBJ2-4; D call uncertain. The DNA end favors TRBJ2-7, so the J call may be wrong. CDR1 SQVTM and CDR2 ANQGSEA come from the germline V gene. The CDR3 sequence is 11 residues long. The CDR3 is CSVESDYEQYF. The DNA for the CDR3 is TGCAGCGTAGAATCGGATTACGAGCAGTACTTC.

The J gene is TRBJ2-4, the V gene TRBV5-1; 8 nucleotides match TRBD1. The end of the DNA is better explained by TRBJ2-7, so the J call may be wrong. The CDR3 consists of 15 residues. Germline assignment: CDR1 SGHRS and CDR2 YFSETQ. As DNA, the CDR3 is TGCGCCAGCAGCTTCGGACAGGGTATTGCGTACGAGCAGTACTTC. This gives the protein CASSFGQGIAYEQYF.

V and J are TRBV20-1 and TRBJ2-3; 7 bases map to TRBD1. The V segment lost 0 bases and the J segment 0 bases; nucleotides outside the gene matches: 6. Germline CDR1 reads DFQATT; CDR2 reads SNEGSKA (reference sequence). The CDR3 sequence is 16 residues long. The CDR3 sequence is CSARDRRGSSTDTQYF. CDR3 nucleotide sequence: TGCAGTGCTAGAGACCGCAGGGGGTCTAGCACAGATACGCAGTATTTT.

The CDR3 region is CSVGGYTF. For the CDR3, the DNA is TGCAGCGTTGGAGGCTACACCTTC. This chain connects TRBV29-1 to TRBJ1-2; no firm D call. The V end lost 4 bases, the J end lost 8 bases, and 2 bases lay between the germline ends. The CDR3 length is 8 residues. Germline loops: CDR1 SQVTM, CDR2 ANQGSEA.

The rearrangement uses TRBV7-8 and TRBJ2-1; 9 bases are a match to TRBD1. The CDR3 runs to 16 residues. Losses at the gene ends were 2 bases for V and 5 bases for J; bases not matched to a gene: 7. CDR1 SGHVS and CDR2 FQNEAQ come from the germline V gene. The CDR3 loop reads CASSLIGQGWDNEQFF. The CDR3 DNA sequence: TGTGCCAGCAGCTTAATAGGACAGGGGTGGGACAATGAGCAGTTCTTC.

The V and J genes are TRBV9 and TRBJ2-3; D perhaps matches TRBD2 (6 bases). Trimming removed 0 bases at V and 2 bases at J, with 16 bases between. This CDR3 region has 17 residues. CDR1 and CDR2 (germline): SGDLS, YYNGEE. CDR3 in amino acids: CASSVGLGSGLTDTQYF. The CDR3 DNA reads TGTGCCAGCAGCGTAGGGTTGGGTAGCGGACTCACAGATACGCAGTATTTT. The full variable domain, rest sourced from reference TRBV9 and TRBJ2-3, is DSGVTQTPKHLITATGQRVTLRCSPRSGDLSVYWYQQSLDQGLQFLIQYYNGEERAKGNILERFSAQQFPDLHSELNLSSLELGDSALYFCASSVGLGSGLTDTQYFGPGTRLTVL.

The chain couples TRBV6-2 or TRBV6-3 to TRBJ2-1; no firm D call. V was shortened by 0 bases and J by 10 bases, with 4 bases between the two germline ends. CDR1 and CDR2 (germline): MNHEY, SVGEGT. The CDR3 length is 11 residues. The CDR3 loop is CASSYSKEQFF. The CDR3 nucleotides read TGTGCCAGCAGTTACTCGAAGGAGCAGTTCTTC.

Turning to this clonotype: Germline is not matched at one junction end, which may reflect a read error. The chain joins TRBV6-5 to TRBJ2-4; unclear D gene. The CDR3 extends over 13 amino acids. Germline loops: CDR1 MNHEY, CDR2 SVGAGI. This CDR3 reads CASSPSAQNIQYF. In nucleotides, the CDR3 is TGTGCCAGCAGTCCCTCAGCCCAAAACATTCAGTACTTC.

The chain links TRBV7-8 to TRBJ2-4, with TRBD2 matching 11 bases. Germline values: CDR1 SGHVS, CDR2 FQNEAQ. V shed 3 bases and J 3 bases; nucleotides not matched to a gene: 10. The CDR3 runs 18 residues. CDR3 coding DNA: TGTGCCAGCAGCTTCCTTCCCCTAGCGGGAGGCGACAAAAACATTCAGTACTTC. It codes for CASSFLPLAGGDKNIQYF. The whole variable domain, filled in from reference TRBV7-8 and TRBJ2-4, reads GAGVSQSPRYKVAKRGQDVALRCDPISGHVSLFWYQQALGQGPEFLTYFQNEAQLDKSGLPSDRFFAERPEGSVSTLKIQRTQQEDSAVYLCASSFLPLAGGDKNIQYFGAGTRLSVL.

The V and J genes are TRBV28 and TRBJ1-5; a possible D gene is TRBD1 (6 bases). CDR1 and CDR2 (germline): MDHEN, SYDVKM. The CDR3 has 17 residues. Trimming took 2 bases from V and 1 from J, leaving 15 bases between them. The CDR3 is CASSLRRTGRSNQPQHF. The CDR3 nucleotides read TGTGCCAGCAGTTTAAGGAGAACAGGGCGAAGCAATCAGCCCCAGCATTTT.

This rearrangement joins TRBV12-3 or TRBV12-4 to TRBJ1-1; D not resolved. The ends were cut back, 1 base at V and 0 bases at J, with 6 bases in the middle. This CDR3 region has 14 residues. The DNA of the CDR3 is TGTGCCAGCAGTTTAGGAGCAATGAACACTGAAGCTTTCTTT. This gives the protein CASSLGAMNTEAFF.

The CDR3 DNA reads TGTGCCAGCAGTTACGGCCGGGGCGCAGTCTACGAGCAGTACTTC. Residues: CASSYGRGAVYEQYF. V and J are TRBV6-2 or TRBV6-3 and TRBJ2-1, with D tentatively TRBD1 or TRBD2 (5 bases each). The J call is in doubt because the DNA end fits TRBJ2-7 better. The germline gives CDR1 MNHEY, CDR2 SVGEGT. The CDR3 runs to 15 residues.

The table lists this clonotype with a few counts. The V and J genes are TRBV12-3 or TRBV12-4 and TRBJ2-6; either TRBD1 or TRBD2 may fit D (7 bases each). This CDR3 contains 16 residues. Trimming took off 7 bases at V and 0 bases at J, with 13 bases between the two ends. CDR3 amino acids: CASTPGGGSGANVLTF. The CDR3 DNA sequence: TGTGCCAGCACCCCAGGGGGGGGCTCTGGGGCCAACGTCCTGACTTTC.

V gene TRBV10-3 combines with J gene TRBJ2-1, with D possibly called TRBD1 or TRBD2 (6 bases each). CDR1 is ENHRY, CDR2 SYGVKD, per germline. The CDR3 sequence is 11 residues long. Trimming pared 6 bases from V and 15 bases from J, leaving 15 bases between. The CDR3 is CAISPGEVPFF. CDR3 coding DNA: TGTGCCATCAGCCCAGGGGAGGTCCCGTTCTTC.